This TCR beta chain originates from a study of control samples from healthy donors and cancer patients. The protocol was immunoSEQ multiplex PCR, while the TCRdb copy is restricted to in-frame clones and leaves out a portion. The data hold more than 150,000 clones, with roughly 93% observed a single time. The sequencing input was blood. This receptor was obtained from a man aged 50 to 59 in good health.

CDR3 nucleotide sequence: TGTGCCAGCAGCTTGGAAATAGGGGGTAGCAATCAGCCCCAGCATTTT. Its protein is CASSLEIGGSNQPQHF. The chain uses TRBV5-8 and TRBJ1-5; tentatively, D is TRBD1 (6 bases). Germline V CDR1 and CDR2: SGHTS, YDEGEE. CDR3 length equals 16 residues. V was clipped by 0 bases and J by 0 bases, with 10 bases between them.